This T cell receptor (beta chain) was observed in a study of OX40 agonist ivuxolimab in advanced cancers. Background on the study: The diagnoses of dose-escalation patients were hepatocellular carcinoma, melanoma, renal cell or head and neck cancer. Whole-study results and caveats: There were, on average, more expanded clones in CD8+ T cells than in CD4+. Also present in some nonresponders was a low level of normalized T-cell clonal expansion.

This clone has a single count. What it binds is unknown. This CDR3 region has 19 residues. Per germline, CDR1 SGHRS and CDR2 YFSETQ. J gave up 1 base and V 3 bases, and 8 bases lay outside the gene matches. Here immunoSEQ multiplex PCR was the method, and the copy in TCRdb shows in-frame clones only, minus some. The sample contains about 20,000 clones, about 90% of which appear only once. The source was CD4+ or CD8+ T cells sorted from blood, collected in a trial of the OX40 agonist ivuxolimab. J is TRBJ2-4 and V is TRBV5-1; 15 bases fit TRBD2. This receptor was obtained from an adult with an advanced solid tumor such as melanoma, head and neck, liver or kidney cancer. This CDR3 is CASSSNPGLAGGAKNIQYF. In nucleotides, the CDR3 is TGCGCCAGCAGCTCAAACCCGGGACTAGCGGGAGGCGCCAAAAACATTCAGTACTTC.